The 32 T cell receptor beta chains presented below share a single source sample, sequenced in a study of beta chain features in type 1 diabetes. Investigators reverse transcribed all isolated RNA, so they sequenced expressed TCRB transcripts. Profiled with immunoSEQ multiplex PCR; TCRdb holds only in-frame clones, not every one. The sample records hundreds of thousands of clones, over 12% being singletons. Study outcomes and limitations: Among patients with Type 1 diabetes, TCRB CDR3s were moderately but significantly shorter in every one of the four CD4+ subsets.

No antigen has been assigned to these receptors. Sequenced sample: naive CD4+ T cells from blood. The source is a man aged 18 to 30 with type 1 diabetes.

The chain employs TRBV25-1 and TRBJ2-7, with D possibly matching TRBD1 (6 bases). V lost 6 bases, J lost 3 bases, and 12 bases lay in between. The CDR3 spans 13 residues. Germline CDR1 is MGHDK and CDR2 is SYGVNS. In DNA form, the CDR3 reads TGTGCCAGCAGAGGTGGACAGTTCTACGAGCAGTACTTC. This translates into CASRGGQFYEQYF.

The chain links TRBV18 to TRBJ2-7, with a possible D match to TRBD1 (6 bases). The CDR3 is made up of 14 amino acids. Germline CDR1 KGHSH, CDR2 LQKENI. The V and J ends lost 5 bases and 2 bases respectively, with 13 bases between them. CDR3 residues: CASSARGQAYEQYF. CDR3 in DNA: TGTGCCAGCTCAGCCAGGGGCCAGGCCTACGAGCAGTACTTC. Complete variable domain (other parts from reference TRBV18 and TRBJ2-7): NAGVMQNPRHLVRRRGQEARLRCSPMKGHSHVYWYRQLPEEGLKFMVYLQKENIIDESGMPKERFSAEFPKEGPSILRIQQVVRGDSAAYFCASSARGQAYEQYFGPGTRLTVT.

This clone was recorded a few times. The J gene is TRBJ2-7, the V gene TRBV9; 8 nucleotides line up with TRBD1. CDR3 length equals 15 residues. Germline V lookup: CDR1 SGDLS, CDR2 YYNGEE. V shed 4 bases, J shed 9 bases, and the junction held 15 bases outside the gene matches. This CDR3 is CASSPTGTGLLGQYF. The CDR3 nucleotides read TGTGCCAGCAGCCCAACCGGGACAGGCCTTCTTGGGCAGTACTTC.

This clone was seen a handful of times. The rearrangement joins TRBV7-2 to TRBJ2-6; D not certain. Germline V CDR1 and CDR2: SGHTA, FQGNSA. Trimming stripped 3 bases from V and 0 bases from J, with 9 bases between. There are 16 residues in the CDR3. In DNA form, the CDR3 reads TGTGCCAGCAGCTTCTGGATGAGCTCTGGGGCCAACGTCCTGACTTTC. It encodes CASSFWMSSGANVLTF.

This clone was seen more than once but under ten times. Written as DNA, the CDR3 is TGTGCCTGCGAACCCACCCAGAGGGATACGCAGTATTTT. Amino acids: CACEPTQRDTQYF. J is TRBJ2-3 and V is TRBV30; D unclear. V lost 6 bases and J 6 bases, leaving 16 bases between the germline ends. Germline values: CDR1 GTSNPN, CDR2 SVGIG (reference sequence). The CDR3 sequence is 13 residues long.

V and J are TRBV9 and TRBJ2-3; the D gene could be TRBD1 or TRBD2 (6 bases each). Trimming cost V 1 base and J 4 bases, with 13 bases left between them. The germline V gene encodes CDR1 SGDLS and CDR2 YYNGEE. This CDR3 contains 15 residues. In DNA, the CDR3 is TGTGCCAGCAGCGTAAGGAGGGGGGAAGCAGATACGCAGTATTTT. This sequence encodes CASSVRRGEADTQYF. Combining the CDR3 with reference TRBV9 and TRBJ2-3 gives the whole variable domain DSGVTQTPKHLITATGQRVTLRCSPRSGDLSVYWYQQSLDQGLQFLIQYYNGEERAKGNILERFSAQQFPDLHSELNLSSLELGDSALYFCASSVRRGEADTQYFGPGTRLTVL.

CDR3 loop: CASSTEGQASYNSPLHF. The CDR3 nucleotides read TGTGCCAGCAGCACCGAGGGACAGGCCTCCTATAATTCACCCCTCCACTTT. The chain carries TRBV4-2 and TRBJ1-6, with 8 positions matching TRBD1. V dropped 5 bases and J dropped 0; count of bases not matched to a gene: 6. Germline loops: CDR1 LGHNA, CDR2 YNFKEQ. The CDR3 length is 17 residues.

The J gene is TRBJ1-1, the V gene TRBV30; TRBD1 matches 7 bases. CDR1 and CDR2 from the germline V gene are GTSNPN and SVGIG (reference sequence). The CDR3 runs to 13 residues. J gave up 11 bases and V 0 bases, and 9 bases lay outside the gene matches. The CDR3 sequence is CAWSVSGRGSAFF. The DNA for the CDR3 is TGTGCCTGGAGTGTATCGGGCAGGGGGTCGGCTTTCTTT. The variable domain in full, completed from reference TRBV30 and TRBJ1-1, reads SQTIHQWPATLVQPVGSPLSLECTVEGTSNPNLYWYRQAAGRGLQLLFYSVGIGQISSEVPQNLSASRPQDRQFILSSKKLLLSDSGFYLCAWSVSGRGSAFFGQGTRLTVV.

This clone was found a few times. The chain recombines TRBV4-3 with TRBJ2-3; D not resolved. CDR3 length equals 15 residues. The V end lost 3 bases, the J end lost 3 bases, and 13 bases lay between the germline ends. Germline assignment: CDR1 LGHNA and CDR2 YSLEER. The CDR3 spells CASSQGSSRTDTQYF. CDR3 nucleotide sequence: TGCGCCAGCAGCCAGGGCTCGAGTCGGACAGATACGCAGTATTTT.

A few counts support this clone. The genes are TRBV20-1 and TRBJ2-5; tentative D call: TRBD1 (5 bases). Trimming shortened V by 7 bases and J by 3 bases, and 9 bases separated the two germline ends. Per germline, CDR1 DFQATT and CDR2 SNEGSKA (reference sequence). CDR3 length equals 11 residues. The chain's CDR3 is CSGKTEETQYF. CDR3 bases: TGCAGTGGGAAGACAGAAGAGACCCAGTACTTC.

The chain joins TRBV7-9 to TRBJ2-4; 10 bases fit TRBD1. Germline V CDR1 and CDR2: SEHNR, FQNEAQ (reference sequence). The CDR3 consists of 17 residues. V dropped 5 bases and J dropped 0; count of bases not matched to a gene: 7. The CDR3 DNA sequence: TGTGCCAGCAGCCGGGGGACAGGGGATTTAGCCAAAAACATTCAGTACTTC. As protein: CASSRGTGDLAKNIQYF.

This clone has only a few counts. V usage is TRBV19 and J usage is TRBJ2-5; D possibly corresponds to TRBD1 (5 bases). Germline CDR1 and CDR2: LNHDA and SQIVND (reference sequence). The CDR3 has 13 amino acids. Trimming stripped 4 bases from V and 1 base from J, with 7 bases between. The CDR3 DNA sequence: TGTGCCAGTAGTAGCAGGGCCCAAGAGACCCAGTACTTC. Protein sequence: CASSSRAQETQYF.

In its sample, this clone was seen a few times. In DNA form, the CDR3 reads TGTGCCAGCTCCCCGGGACAGAACTTCCATGAGCAGTTCTTC. Its protein product is CASSPGQNFHEQFF. The chain links TRBV7-9 to TRBJ2-1; the match to TRBD1 covers 7 bases. Germline V gene data show CDR1 as SEHNR and CDR2 as FQNEAQ (reference sequence). V lost 8 bases to trimming and J lost 8 bases; unmatched junction nucleotides: 12. There are 14 residues in the CDR3.

With respect to this clone: The same CDR3 also results from other DNA sequences found in this sample. The chain carries TRBV29-1 and TRBJ2-3, with D hard to call. CDR1 is SQVTM, CDR2 ANQGSEA, per germline. The CDR3 spans 11 residues. V lost 2 bases and J lost 4, with 4 bases in between. CDR3 sequence reads: CSVERADTQYF. The CDR3 DNA follows: TGCAGCGTTGAACGCGCAGATACGCAGTATTTT.

Of note for this clone: Within the sample, other DNA sequences also encode this same CDR3. The gene calls are TRBV18 and TRBJ1-1; no reliable D call. Trimming took off 2 bases at V and 0 bases at J, with 1 base between the two ends. This CDR3 region has 12 residues. Germline CDR1 KGHSH, CDR2 LQKENI. CDR3 nucleotide sequence: TGTGCCAGCTCACCATTGAACACTGAAGCTTTCTTT. This sequence encodes CASSPLNTEAFF.

This clone occurred a few times. V and J are TRBV4-1 and TRBJ2-1; D is unresolved. The CDR3 sequence is 16 residues long. Trimming removed 0 bases at V and 2 bases at J, with 11 bases between. Germline CDR1 is MGHRA and CDR2 is YSYEKL. The CDR3, as DNA: TGCGCCAGCAGCCAAGATCGGGTAGCCCCCTACAATGAGCAGTTCTTC. Translated: CASSQDRVAPYNEQFF.

This clone has more than one count but fewer than ten. V gene TRBV30 combines with J gene TRBJ1-2, with a possible D match to TRBD1 (6 bases). Trimming took off 4 bases at V and 5 bases at J, with 17 bases between the two ends. This CDR3 is 14 amino acids long. From germline, CDR1 is GTSNPN and CDR2 SVGIG (reference sequence). The CDR3 spells CAWTPGGLGYGYTF. CDR3 DNA: TGTGCCTGGACCCCTGGGGGGCTGGGGTATGGCTACACCTTC.

This clone occurred many times. The chain couples TRBV7-9 to TRBJ1-5; a weak D match, TRBD1 (5 bases). V gave up 3 bases and J gave up 5 bases, with 8 bases separating them. Germline CDR1 reads SEHNR; CDR2 reads FQNEAQ (reference sequence). CDR3 size: 13 residues. The chain's CDR3 is CASSLGRDQPQHF. In nucleotides, the CDR3 is TGTGCCAGCAGCTTGGGCAGGGATCAGCCCCAGCATTTT.

J is TRBJ2-7 and V is TRBV2; TRBD1 or TRBD2 may be the D gene (5 bases each). The CDR3 consists of 14 residues. Germline assignment: CDR1 SNHLY and CDR2 FYNNEI. V lost 9 bases and J lost 2, with 17 bases in between. In DNA, the CDR3 is TGTGCCAGTTCCCGGGACCCTTATACCTACGAGCAGTACTTC. As protein: CASSRDPYTYEQYF.

This clone was counted a few times. This chain joins TRBV6-1 and TRBJ2-1; D gene unclear. Germline CDR1 MNHNS, CDR2 SASEGT. Trimming pared 0 bases from V and 14 bases from J, leaving 14 bases between. The CDR3 contains 13 residues. The CDR3 region is CASSEAQELKKFF. The CDR3 DNA follows: TGTGCCAGCAGTGAAGCCCAGGAATTGAAGAAGTTCTTC.

This clone was detected only a few times. This chain connects TRBV6-5 to TRBJ2-5, with 10 bases fitting TRBD1. The length of the CDR3 is 13 residues. CDR1 is MNHEY and CDR2 is SVGAGI in the germline V gene. V trimming: 4 bases; J trimming: 5 bases; junction bases outside the gene matches: 1. The CDR3 sequence is CASSLGQGETQYF. The DNA of the CDR3 is TGTGCCAGCAGTTTGGGACAGGGGGAGACCCAGTACTTC.

V gene TRBV4-2 combines with J gene TRBJ2-7; a possible D gene is TRBD2 (7 bases). The germline V gene encodes CDR1 LGHNA and CDR2 YNFKEQ. The CDR3 sequence is 16 residues long. Trimming left V 4 bases short and J 1 base short, with 17 bases between. CDR3 bases: TGTGCCAGCAGCCCGGTTCTGAGGGGGGGTTCCTACGAGCAGTACTTC. Translated: CASSPVLRGGSYEQYF.

This clone was recorded a few times. The chain employs TRBV7-6 and TRBJ2-3; 9 positions agree with TRBD1. The V gene's germline CDR1 is SGHVS and CDR2 FNYEAQ. With 5 bases clipped from V and 0 bases from J, the junction kept 6 bases outside the gene matches. CDR3 length: 16 residues. CDR3 in amino acids: CASSPRTGESTDTQYF. CDR3 DNA sequence: TGTGCCAGCAGCCCCAGGACAGGGGAAAGCACAGATACGCAGTATTTT.

The chain has TRBV20-1 and TRBJ2-1, with D unclear. Trimming stripped 1 base from V and 8 bases from J, with 6 bases between. The CDR3 is made up of 11 amino acids. Germline V lookup: CDR1 DFQATT, CDR2 SNEGSKA (reference sequence). As DNA, the CDR3 is TGCAGTGCTAGAGTCGTGGATGAGCAGTTCTTC. Its protein is CSARVVDEQFF.

V is TRBV2 and J is TRBJ2-7; no reliable D call. The germline V and J ends were trimmed by 4 bases and 5 bases, with 12 bases remaining between them. The germline V gene has CDR1 SNHLY and CDR2 FYNNEI. The CDR3 is made up of 13 amino acids. CDR3 coding DNA: TGTGCCAGCAGTGTGGTCCAGGTAGACGAGCAGTACTTC. It encodes CASSVVQVDEQYF.

Details on this clone: Other DNA variants within this sample encode the same CDR3. The rearrangement joins TRBV7-2 to TRBJ1-2; no reliable D call. Germline V gives CDR1 SGHTA, CDR2 FQGNSA. V was pared by 2 bases and J by 3 bases, with 10 bases between. The CDR3 spans 14 residues. This CDR3 is CASSLRTEDYGYTF. DNA of the CDR3: TGTGCCAGCAGCTTAAGGACCGAAGACTATGGCTACACCTTC.

In DNA form, the CDR3 reads TGTGCCAGCAGCCACAGCGGACTAGCGGGTGAGCAGTTCTTC. It translates to CASSHSGLAGEQFF. This rearrangement joins TRBV6-5 to TRBJ2-1; 11 nucleotides line up with TRBD2. The V gene's germline CDR1 is MNHEY and CDR2 SVGAGI. V trimming: 6 bases; J trimming: 9 bases; junction bases outside the gene matches: 7. This CDR3 has 14 amino acids.

This clone was counted between two and nine times. This chain connects TRBV4-1 to TRBJ1-3; D call uncertain. V lost 6 bases and J 4 bases, leaving 13 bases between the germline ends. The germline V gene has CDR1 MGHRA and CDR2 YSYEKL. The CDR3 runs to 14 residues. The CDR3 DNA sequence: TGCGCCAGCAGTAGGAGGGAGCGGGGAAACACCATATATTTT. It specifies CASSRRERGNTIYF.

This clone was counted between two and nine times. This chain joins TRBV4-3 and TRBJ2-3, with D perhaps TRBD1 (6 bases). V gave up 2 bases and J gave up 3 bases, with 15 bases separating them. This CDR3 has 16 amino acids. The V gene's germline CDR1 is LGHNA and CDR2 YSLEER. The DNA of the CDR3 is TGCGCCAGCAGCCAAAGCCTACAGGGCGCGACAGATACGCAGTATTTT. Its protein product is CASSQSLQGATDTQYF.

This clone was seen more than once but under ten times. This rearrangement joins TRBV2 to TRBJ2-1, with a weak D call TRBD2 (6 bases). The CDR3 sequence is 14 residues long. In germline, CDR1 is SNHLY, CDR2 FYNNEI. V lost 7 bases and J 9 bases, leaving 19 bases between the germline ends. As DNA, the CDR3 is TGTGCCAGCAACCCCGGGAGCCCGTTCGGTGAGCAGTTCTTC. Translated, it gives CASNPGSPFGEQFF.

V usage is TRBV14 and J usage is TRBJ2-2; D is undetermined. Germline lookup yields CDR1 SGHDN and CDR2 FVKESK. This CDR3 comprises 13 residues. Trimming left V 4 bases short and J 5 bases short, with 8 bases between. In DNA form, the CDR3 reads TGTGCCAGCAGCCCTACGCGGACCGGGGAGCTGTTTTTT. Its translation: CASSPTRTGELFF.

Worth noting for this clone: Additional DNA sequences in this sample encode the identical CDR3. The chain couples TRBV18 to TRBJ1-2, with D unresolved. Germline loops: CDR1 KGHSH, CDR2 LQKENI. The CDR3 runs to 12 residues. V was shortened by 2 bases and J by 5 bases, with 6 bases between the two germline ends. CDR3 region: CASSPREYGYTF. In DNA form, the CDR3 reads TGTGCCAGCTCACCAAGGGAATATGGCTACACCTTC.